This TCR beta chain was sequenced in a study of blood T cell repertoires in COVID-19. Study as a whole: There were acute and convalescent COVID-19 samples, and they came from the United States, Italy and Spain.

TCRdb's table, derived via immunoSEQ multiplex PCR, lists solely in-frame clones and lacks some. In the table there are 150,000 to 200,000 clones, roughly nine tenths of which are singletons. The CDR3 contains 14 residues. In germline, CDR1 is SGHRS, CDR2 YFSETQ. V dropped 4 bases and J dropped 2 bases, with 13 bases sitting between them. The source is a man aged 18 to 29 who had recovered from COVID-19. The chain links TRBV5-1 to TRBJ2-7, with D possibly matching TRBD2 (6 bases). The sample was peripheral blood. The CDR3 bases are TGCGCCAGCAGCGGGGGACCGGGGGCCTACGAGCAGTACTTC. Translated: CASSGGPGAYEQYF.